The 20 T cell receptor beta chains in this list originate from one sample, sequenced in a study of shared clonotypes between healthy human individuals. Profiling relied on immunoSEQ multiplex PCR, and the TCRdb table lists in-frame clones only, not all of them. The profile shows about 2.1 million clones, 90% to 95% of them singletons. Naive CD8 cells were CD45RO-negative, positively selected for CCR7, excluding terminally differentiated effector memory CD45RA+ cells. Sequenced: naive CD8+ T cells from PBMCs. The receptors come from a man aged 18 to 29 in good health. Some clones in this sample may be carry-over from other donors' samples.

Details on this clone: Other DNA sequences in this sample translate to the same CDR3. V is TRBV6-6 and J is TRBJ1-1; D gene ambiguous. CDR1 is MNHNY, CDR2 SVGAGI, per germline (reference sequence). CDR3 size: 13 residues. Deletions cut 2 bases from V and 4 bases from J, with 8 bases between. The CDR3 nucleotides are TGTGCCAGCAGTTACCTAGGAGGCACTGAAGCTTTCTTT. Its protein is CASSYLGGTEAFF.

The V and J genes are TRBV27 and TRBJ2-7; 12 nucleotides match TRBD1. The CDR3 runs to 14 residues. The germline gives CDR1 MNHEY, CDR2 SMNVEV (reference sequence). Germline trimming cut 2 bases from V and 6 bases from J; bases unmatched to any gene: 2. In DNA form, the CDR3 reads TGTGCCAGCAGTTTAGGGACAGGGGGCCTCGAGCAGTACTTC. Encoded protein: CASSLGTGGLEQYF.

Notes on this clone: The same CDR3 can be traced to other DNA sequences in this sample. CDR3: CASSQVRGEQFF. The CDR3 region has the DNA TGCGCCAGCAGCCAAGTTAGGGGTGAGCAGTTCTTC. J is TRBJ2-1 and V is TRBV4-1; possibly TRBD1 for D (5 bases). The CDR3 covers 12 residues. Deletions cut 1 base from V and 9 bases from J, with 7 bases between. Looked up from germline, CDR1 is MGHRA and CDR2 is YSYEKL.

The chain employs TRBV11-2 and TRBJ1-1, with D perhaps matching TRBD1 (5 bases). CDR1 and CDR2 (germline): SGHAT, FQNNGV. The length of the CDR3 is 19 residues. V gave up 1 base and J gave up 5 bases, with 26 bases separating them. The CDR3 nucleotides read TGTGCCAGCAGCTTAGCGACGCCCTCCGACAGCCTACGATGGACTGAAGCTTTCTTT. It yields the protein CASSLATPSDSLRWTEAFF.

The chain uses TRBV13 and TRBJ2-7, with 14 nucleotides matching TRBD2. CDR3 size: 16 residues. From germline, CDR1 is PRHDT and CDR2 FYEKMQ (reference sequence). Trimming at V came to 5 bases and at J to 1 base, leaving 4 bases not matched to a gene. The CDR3 is CASSGGLAGESYEQYF. The CDR3 nucleotides are TGTGCCAGCAGCGGGGGACTAGCGGGAGAATCCTACGAGCAGTACTTC.

The chain combines TRBV5-6 with TRBJ2-7; TRBD2 is a possible D gene (6 bases). V was shortened by 0 bases and J by 3 bases, with 13 bases between the two germline ends. The CDR3 totals 15 residues. CDR1 SGHDT and CDR2 YYEEEE come from the germline V gene. The CDR3 DNA sequence: TGTGCCAGCAGCTTGGCGGGAGCGGTGCTCTACGAGCAGTACTTC. This sequence encodes CASSLAGAVLYEQYF.

This rearrangement joins TRBV5-4 to TRBJ2-1, with D hard to call. Germline V CDR1 and CDR2: SGHNT, YYREEE (reference sequence). The V end was cut by 3 bases, the J end by 6 bases, with 7 bases between. The CDR3 is 12 amino acids. CDR3 DNA: TGTGCCAGCAGCTCTGCTCCCAATGAGCAGTTCTTC. It is translated as CASSSAPNEQFF.

The V and J genes are TRBV28 and TRBJ1-5; no reliable D call. The V end lost 2 bases, the J end lost 4 bases, and 9 bases lay between the germline ends. The CDR3 sequence is 14 residues long. Germline V lookup: CDR1 MDHEN, CDR2 SYDVKM. CDR3 DNA sequence: TGTGCCAGCAGTTTAACACTGATAAATCAGCCCCAGCATTTT. Its protein is CASSLTLINQPQHF.

Regarding this clone: Other DNA variants within this sample encode the same CDR3. The chain joins TRBV7-9 to TRBJ2-7; a possible D gene is TRBD2 (5 bases). This CDR3 is 12 amino acids long. Per germline, CDR1 SEHNR and CDR2 FQNEAQ (reference sequence). Between the trimmed V and J ends, which lost 6 bases and 4 bases, there was a span of 10 bases. CDR3 sequence: CASSPTGYEQYF. The CDR3 DNA reads as TGTGCCAGCAGTCCCACGGGGTACGAGCAGTACTTC.

The V call is TRBV28, the J call TRBJ2-1; tentative D call: TRBD2 (5 bases). There are 19 residues in the CDR3. Germline CDR1 and CDR2: MDHEN and SYDVKM. With 3 bases removed from V and 4 bases from J, the gap between germline ends came to 25 bases. The CDR3 sequence is CASSFTGIGWNTQYNEQFF. The DNA of the CDR3 is TGTGCCAGCAGTTTTACGGGAATTGGGTGGAATACACAATACAATGAGCAGTTCTTC. The whole variable domain, remainder taken from reference TRBV28 and TRBJ2-1, is DVKVTQSSRYLVKRTGEKVFLECVQDMDHENMFWYRQDPGLGLRLIYFSYDVKMKEKGDIPEGYSVSREKKERFSLILESASTNQTSMYLCASSFTGIGWNTQYNEQFFGPGTRLTVL.

This clone occurred once. The chain is built from TRBV7-2 and TRBJ2-7, with D possibly being TRBD1 (6 bases). There are 16 residues in the CDR3. The germline CDR1 and CDR2 sequences are SGHTA and FQGNSA. Trimming stripped 0 bases from V and 3 bases from J, with 15 bases between. CDR3 DNA: TGTGCCAGCAGCTTAGCTATAGGACAGATGATCTACGAGCAGTACTTC. Translated, it gives CASSLAIGQMIYEQYF.

The J gene is TRBJ2-7, the V gene TRBV10-3; the match to TRBD1 covers 10 bases. With V trimmed by 0 bases and J by 9 bases, 11 bases remained unmatched. The CDR3 has 16 residues. CDR1 ENHRY and CDR2 SYGVKD come from the germline V gene. The CDR3 loop reads CAISESRGTGVSGQYF. The DNA for the CDR3 is TGTGCCATCAGTGAGTCGAGAGGGACAGGGGTTTCGGGGCAGTACTTC.

A remark on this clone: Distinct nucleotide sequences in the sample also encode this CDR3. V and J are TRBV27 and TRBJ1-1; 9 bases agree with TRBD1. Germline CDR1 and CDR2: MNHEY and SMNVEV (reference sequence). The CDR3 totals 14 residues. J gave up 5 bases and V 1 base, and 2 bases lay outside the gene matches. The CDR3 DNA sequence: TGTGCCAGCAGTTTATTAGGACAGGGGACTGAAGCTTTCTTT. This sequence encodes CASSLLGQGTEAFF.

The genes are TRBV5-1 and TRBJ2-1; D may correspond to TRBD1 or TRBD2 (5 bases each). Trimming shortened V by 4 bases and J by 8 bases, and 22 bases separated the two germline ends. The CDR3 contains 16 residues. Looked up from germline, CDR1 is SGHRS and CDR2 is YFSETQ. The CDR3 DNA reads as TGCGCCAGCAGCGGGGACCCTCGGTACAGTAGCGATGAGCAGTTCTTC. Translation gives CASSGDPRYSSDEQFF.

The chain combines TRBV6-5 with TRBJ2-5, with unresolved D. The DNA end is a closer match to TRBJ2-7, so the J assignment may be wrong. There are 13 residues in the CDR3. Per the germline V gene, CDR1 is MNHEY and CDR2 is SVGAGI. As DNA, the CDR3 is TGTGCCAGCAGTGTCGGCAGTTACTACGAGCAGTACTTC. Protein sequence: CASSVGSYYEQYF.

The chain uses TRBV9 and TRBJ2-2; weak D call: TRBD2 (6 bases). Germline V gene lookup returns CDR1 SGDLS and CDR2 YYNGEE. The CDR3 length is 16 residues. The V end lost 7 bases, the J end lost 0 bases, and 16 bases lay between the germline ends. CDR3 protein: CASYPSARSNTGELFF. Written as DNA, the CDR3 is TGTGCCAGCTATCCTAGCGCCAGATCGAACACCGGGGAGCTGTTTTTT.

V gene TRBV29-1 combines with J gene TRBJ2-7; 11 bases match TRBD2. V gave up 3 bases and J gave up 4 bases; unmatched junction bases: 8. Germline V gene sequence: CDR1 SQVTM, CDR2 ANQGSEA. The CDR3 loop spans 15 amino acids. The CDR3 sequence is CSVEVTSGRTYEQYF. CDR3 DNA sequence: TGCAGCGTTGAGGTAACTAGCGGGAGAACTTACGAGCAGTACTTC.

V and J are TRBV5-1 and TRBJ1-2; a weak D match, TRBD1 (5 bases). This CDR3 is 15 amino acids long. Germline CDR1 SGHRS, CDR2 YFSETQ. The V and J ends lost 4 bases and 4 bases respectively, with 17 bases between them. The CDR3 here is CASSPNRDSVYGYTF. DNA of the CDR3: TGCGCCAGCAGCCCCAACCGAGACAGCGTCTATGGCTACACCTTC.

Worth noting for this clone: Other DNA sequences of this sample code for an identical CDR3. The V and J genes are TRBV7-9 and TRBJ2-5; D is ambiguous. The CDR3 has 13 residues. Germline V CDR1 and CDR2: SEHNR, FQNEAQ (reference sequence). V shed 2 bases and J shed 2 bases, with 6 bases lying between them. CDR3 residues: CASSLTLQETQYF. The CDR3 coding sequence is TGTGCCAGCAGCTTAACGCTTCAAGAGACCCAGTACTTC. The full variable domain, rest sourced from reference TRBV7-9 and TRBJ2-5, is DTGVSQNPRHKITKRGQNVTFRCDPISEHNRLYWYRQTLGQGPEFLTYFQNEAQLEKSRLLSDRFSAERPKGSFSTLEIQRTEQGDSAMYLCASSLTLQETQYFGPGTRLLVL.

The chain employs TRBV10-3 and TRBJ2-3, with TRBD2 matching over 13 bases. The germline V gene encodes CDR1 ENHRY and CDR2 SYGVKD. The CDR3 is made up of 15 amino acids. J gave up 4 bases and V 6 bases, and 4 bases lay outside the gene matches. CDR3 DNA: TGTGCCATCAGCGGACTAGCGGGAGCAGCAGATACGCAGTATTTT. Translating it yields CAISGLAGAADTQYF.